These T cell receptor beta chains were read from a single sample in a study of long-term antiretroviral therapy in people with HIV. Libraries were prepared by immunoSEQ multiplex PCR; TCRdb keeps only in-frame clonotypes and omits some of them. The table lists about 15,000 clones, 70% to 85% of them singletons. The material was unsorted PBMCs, obtained just before starting antiretroviral therapy. The receptors originated from a man in his forties with HIV. The CDR3 runs from the conserved cysteine through the conserved F or W. The D gene is left open where the match is weak. Rows give clone size only sometimes, using once, few, many, or a class for an expanded clone.

clone size	V gene	J gene	D gene	CDR3 protein	CDR3 DNA
NA	TRBV6-5	TRBJ2-7	TRBD2	CASSFSGASSYEQYF	TGTGCCAGCAGTTTTAGCGGGGCTAGCTCCTACGAGCAGTACTTC
few	TRBV2	TRBJ2-2	NA	CASSVRSSTGELFF	TGTGCCAGCAGTGTACGTAGCAGCACCGGGGAGCTGTTTTTT
NA	TRBV7-9	TRBJ2-3	NA	CASSPVFPDTQYF	TGTGCCAGCAGCCCTGTTTTTCCAGATACGCAGTATTTT
NA	TRBV6-5	TRBJ1-5	NA	CASSSGPNQPQHF	TGTGCCAGCAGTTCGGGACCGAATCAGCCCCAGCATTTT
NA	TRBV19	TRBJ1-1	TRBD1	CASSILGQGNTEAFF	TGTGCCAGTAGTATACTGGGACAGGGGAACACTGAAGCTTTCTTT
NA	TRBV7-8	TRBJ1-4	NA	CASSTGRPSTNEKLFF	TGTGCCAGCAGCACGGGGCGGCCCTCGACTAATGAAAAACTGTTTTTT
once	TRBV7-9	TRBJ2-7	TRBD2	CASSGSGIGSYEQYF	TGTGCCAGCAGCGGTAGCGGGATAGGCTCCTACGAGCAGTACTTC
few	TRBV29-1	TRBJ1-1	NA	CSVSQGNTEAFF	TGCAGCGTTTCCCAGGGGAACACTGAAGCTTTCTTT
NA	TRBV6-1	TRBJ1-1	NA	CASSEGPGSEAFF	TGTGCCAGCAGTGAAGGACCAGGCTCTGAAGCTTTCTTT
NA	TRBV9	TRBJ2-1	TRBD2	CASSVEASGREDNEQFF	TGTGCCAGCAGCGTAGAGGCTAGCGGGAGGGAAGACAATGAGCAGTTCTTC
NA	TRBV19	TRBJ1-3	TRBD1	CASTGAWDSGNTIYF	TGTGCCAGTACCGGAGCTTGGGACAGTGGAAACACCATATATTTT
few	TRBV7-6	TRBJ1-1	NA	CASSLALFPNHTEAFF	TGTGCCAGCAGCTTAGCGCTCTTCCCAAACCACACTGAAGCTTTCTTT
NA	TRBV7-2	TRBJ1-6	NA	CASSFNPTASSYNSPLHF	TGTGCCAGCAGCTTCAACCCGACAGCCAGCTCCTATAATTCACCCCTCCACTTT
NA	TRBV7-9	TRBJ2-3	TRBD1	CASSLGGQGDTQYF	TGTGCCAGCAGCTTAGGAGGACAGGGAGATACGCAGTATTTT
NA	TRBV10-2	TRBJ1-5	TRBD1	CASSRTGGSNQPQHF	TGCGCCAGCAGCAGGACAGGGGGTAGCAATCAGCCCCAGCATTTT
NA	TRBV7-8	TRBJ1-1	NA	CASSSGQNTEAFF	TGTGCCAGCAGCTCAGGACAGAACACTGAAGCTTTCTTT
NA	TRBV6-1	TRBJ1-1	NA	CASRWTPSSTEAFF	TGTGCCAGCAGATGGACACCCTCGAGCACTGAAGCTTTCTTT
once	TRBV5-1	TRBJ2-3	NA	CASSLADRRIDTQYF	TGCGCCAGCAGCTTGGCCGACAGGCGGATCGATACGCAGTATTTT
NA	TRBV5-6	TRBJ2-5	TRBD1	CASSWDSLETQYF	TGTGCCAGCTCATGGGACAGTCTGGAGACCCAGTACTTC
NA	TRBV7-9	TRBJ2-7	NA	CASSSTLQGSEQYF	TGTGCCAGCAGCTCGACCCTACAGGGTAGCGAGCAGTACTTC
NA	TRBV6-5	TRBJ1-1	NA	CASSYGQGHEAFF	TGTGCCAGCAGTTACGGGCAGGGTCATGAAGCTTTCTTT
NA	TRBV27	TRBJ2-4	NA	CASSLSSIGLGKNIQYF	TGTGCCAGCAGTTTATCGTCTATTGGACTCGGCAAAAACATTCAGTACTTC
NA	TRBV19	TRBJ2-2	NA	CASTFRANTGELFF	TGTGCCAGTACTTTCAGGGCGAACACCGGGGAGCTGTTTTTT
NA	TRBV11-1	TRBJ2-1	TRBD2	CASSLRKDPGLAGLAEQFF	TGTGCCAGCAGCTTACGGAAGGATCCGGGACTAGCGGGACTCGCTGAGCAGTTCTTC
once	TRBV10-3	TRBJ2-3	NA	CAISSGTSTDTQYF	TGTGCCATCAGTTCAGGGACTAGCACAGATACGCAGTATTTT
NA	TRBV6-1	TRBJ2-3	NA	CASSGGTATDTQYF	TGTGCCAGCAGTGGCGGGACAGCTACAGATACGCAGTATTTT
once	TRBV28	TRBJ2-2	TRBD2	CASNRGGLGTGELFF	TGTGCCAGCAACCGGGGGGGCCTGGGCACCGGGGAGCTGTTTTTT
NA	TRBV7-2	TRBJ1-2	NA	CASSLEGRDYGYTF	TGTGCCAGCAGCTTAGAGGGTAGGGATTATGGCTACACCTTC
few	TRBV10-3	TRBJ2-3	NA	CAISESVDTQYF	TGTGCCATCAGTGAGTCGGTCGATACGCAGTATTTT
NA	TRBV9	TRBJ1-2	TRBD1	CASSAPGTGGDYGYTF	TGTGCCAGCAGCGCCCCCGGGACAGGGGGGGACTATGGCTACACCTTC
NA	TRBV15	TRBJ2-7	NA	CATSRDSASYEQYF	TGTGCCACCAGCAGAGATTCAGCTTCCTACGAGCAGTACTTC
NA	TRBV4-1	TRBJ2-3	TRBD2	CASSPGLAGGYSTDTQYF	TGCGCCAGCAGCCCGGGACTAGCGGGGGGCTATAGCACAGATACGCAGTATTTT
few	TRBV4-1	TRBJ1-2	NA	CASYGGSIFAGVAYGYTF	TGCGCCAGCTATGGGGGATCTATCTTCGCAGGGGTGGCGTATGGCTACACCTTC
NA	TRBV19	TRBJ1-1	NA	CASSIDHHERDTEAFF	TGTGCCAGTAGTATAGATCACCACGAGAGGGACACTGAAGCTTTCTTT
NA	TRBV25-1	TRBJ2-7	NA	CASSDKCRPPSYEQYF	TGTGCCAGCAGTGATAAGTGCAGGCCGCCCTCCTACGAGCAGTACTTC
NA	TRBV5-1	TRBJ1-2	TRBD1	CASSLAGDSLRGYTF	TGCGCCAGCAGCTTGGCGGGGGACAGTCTACGAGGCTACACCTTC
once	TRBV10-3	TRBJ1-6	NA	CAISLNVYNSPLHF	TGTGCCATCAGTTTGAACGTTTATAATTCACCCCTCCACTTT
NA	TRBV29-1	TRBJ2-1	NA	CSVAGRAEQFF	TGCAGCGTCGCCGGGCGGGCGGAGCAGTTCTTC
NA	TRBV6-5	TRBJ2-2	NA	CASSYKWGGIGELFF	TGTGCCAGCAGTTATAAGTGGGGGGGCATCGGGGAGCTGTTTTTT
few	TRBV11-3	TRBJ1-5	NA	CATHQPQHF	TGTGCCACTCATCAGCCCCAGCATTTT
NA	TRBV7-2	TRBJ1-1	NA	CASSLAGLIAFF	TGTGCCAGCAGCTTAGCGGGACTGATAGCTTTCTTT
once	TRBV6-1	TRBJ2-5	NA	CASSDWFQETQYF	TGTGCCAGCAGTGATTGGTTTCAAGAGACCCAGTACTTC
NA	TRBV6-1	TRBJ1-5	NA	CASSESGWEWGNQPQHF	TGTGCCAGCAGTGAAAGTGGATGGGAATGGGGCAATCAGCCCCAGCATTTT
NA	TRBV6-1	TRBJ1-5	NA	CASSSGANNQPQHF	TGTGCCAGCAGTTCAGGGGCCAACAATCAGCCCCAGCATTTT
NA	TRBV28	TRBJ1-2	TRBD1	CASSGTDSSNYGYTF	TGTGCCAGCAGCGGGACAGATAGCTCTAACTATGGCTACACCTTC
NA	TRBV2	TRBJ1-6	TRBD1	CASSEWQGGTYNSPLHF	TGTGCCAGCAGTGAATGGCAGGGGGGAACCTATAATTCACCCCTCCACTTT
NA	TRBV19	TRBJ2-7	TRBD1	CASSIRTGYEQYF	TGTGCCAGTAGTATAAGGACAGGCTACGAGCAGTACTTC
NA	TRBV7-9	TRBJ2-1	TRBD1	CASSVYLHWGDRVYNEQFF	TGTGCCAGCAGCGTCTATCTCCATTGGGGGGACAGGGTCTACAATGAGCAGTTCTTC
few	TRBV6-1	TRBJ2-2	NA	CASSEAGDTGELFF	TGTGCCAGCAGTGAAGCGGGGGACACCGGGGAGCTGTTTTTT
NA	TRBV19	TRBJ2-1	TRBD2	CASSRTSGLAGDPHEQFF	TGTGCCAGTAGTAGAACATCAGGACTAGCGGGAGATCCCCATGAGCAGTTCTTC
NA	TRBV7-9	TRBJ2-7	NA	CASSFGQSYEQYF	TGTGCCAGCAGCTTCGGACAATCCTACGAGCAGTACTTC
NA	TRBV6-1	TRBJ1-1	TRBD1	CASRSQGEVNTEAFF	TGTGCCAGCAGATCCCAGGGGGAGGTGAACACTGAAGCTTTCTTT
NA	TRBV2	TRBJ1-5	TRBD1	CASGKEGTGGNQPQHF	TGTGCCAGCGGCAAAGAGGGGACAGGGGGAAATCAGCCCCAGCATTTT
NA	TRBV19	TRBJ1-2	NA	CASSITVGSLYSGYTF	TGTGCCAGTAGTATCACTGTTGGCAGCCTTTACTCAGGCTACACCTTC
few	TRBV6-5	TRBJ1-2	NA	CASSQGVNSNYGYTF	TGTGCCAGCAGTCAGGGCGTCAATAGTAACTATGGCTACACCTTC
NA	TRBV19	TRBJ1-1	NA	CASSIGGVMNTEAFF	TGTGCCAGTAGTATAGGCGGGGTTATGAACACTGAAGCTTTCTTT
NA	TRBV4-2	TRBJ2-1	TRBD2	CASSSGLAGTNEQFF	TGTGCCAGCAGCTCGGGACTAGCGGGGACAAATGAGCAGTTCTTC
NA	TRBV5-6	TRBJ2-4	NA	CASSLWPAKNIQYF	TGTGCCAGCAGCTTGTGGCCAGCCAAAAACATTCAGTACTTC